The 10 T cell receptor beta chains below were found in one sample sequenced in a study of shared clonotypes between healthy human individuals. Profiled with immunoSEQ multiplex PCR; TCRdb holds only in-frame clones, not every one. Of hundreds of thousands of clones detected, under 80% appear once; the ten largest clones hold more than 1.5%. The specimen was memory CD4+ T cells sorted from blood. The subset: CD45RA-negative fraction. These receptors originate from a woman in her thirties in good health.

This sequence joins TRBV2 and TRBJ1-2, with 7 bases identical to TRBD1. Trimming cost V 9 bases and J 8 bases; bases outside gene matches: 12. Germline V CDR1 and CDR2: SNHLY, FYNNEI. This CDR3 region has 13 residues. Here the CDR3 DNA reads TGTGCCAGGACCGACAGGGCTTTCTCCGGCTACACCTTC. Its protein product is CARTDRAFSGYTF.

The gene calls are TRBV28 and TRBJ2-6; D might be TRBD1 or TRBD2, each matching 6 bases. Trimming removed 5 bases from V and 4 bases from J, with 15 bases in between. The CDR3 totals 16 residues. Germline V gene data show CDR1 as MDHEN and CDR2 as SYDVKM. This chain's CDR3 is CASSLVGGPGANVLTF. The CDR3 nucleotides are TGTGCCAGCAGTCTCGTTGGGGGGCCGGGGGCCAACGTCCTGACTTTC.

The V and J genes are TRBV9 and TRBJ2-5; 11 nucleotides align to TRBD2. V was clipped by 6 bases and J by 4 bases; unmatched bases: 8. The CDR3 is 15 residues long. Per germline, CDR1 SGDLS and CDR2 YYNGEE. The CDR3 region is CASTQLAGGRETQYF. DNA of the CDR3: TGTGCCAGCACCCAATTAGCGGGAGGGAGAGAGACCCAGTACTTC.

This clone has just a few counts. This chain uses TRBV5-1 with TRBJ2-1; 9 nucleotides agree with TRBD2. Germline-derived CDR1 and CDR2 are SGHRS and YFSETQ. The CDR3 has 15 residues. The ends lost 1 base at V and 6 bases at J; junction bases unmatched: 5. The CDR3 region has the DNA TGCGCCAGCAGCTTGTTAGCGGGAGCCCCCAATGAGCAGTTCTTC. Translation gives CASSLLAGAPNEQFF.

In its sample, this clone was seen a few times. In DNA, the CDR3 is TGCGCCAGCAGCTTGGAGAAGGGACAGGGGGCAACCGGGGAGCTGTTTTTT. Translation gives CASSLEKGQGATGELFF. The chain uses TRBV5-1 and TRBJ2-2; 12 nucleotides agree with TRBD1. The germline V gene has CDR1 SGHRS and CDR2 YFSETQ. CDR3 length equals 17 residues. The V gene end was trimmed by 0 bases and the J gene end by 5 bases; junction bases not matched to a gene: 5.

The chain joins TRBV28 to TRBJ2-2; 7 positions match TRBD2. CDR3 length: 15 amino acids. Germline assignment: CDR1 MDHEN and CDR2 SYDVKM. V lost 5 bases and J lost 5; bases outside the gene matches: 8. CDR3 nucleotide sequence: TGTGCCAGCAGTCCATGGGGCGGGAGAACCGGGGAGCTGTTTTTT. Translated, it gives CASSPWGGRTGELFF.

The rearrangement joins TRBV2 to TRBJ2-2; no clear D. V was cut by 6 bases and J by 6 bases, with 8 bases left in between. The CDR3 extends over 12 amino acids. The germline gives CDR1 SNHLY, CDR2 FYNNEI. The CDR3 is CASRPNAGELFF. The CDR3 DNA reads as TGTGCCAGCAGGCCAAACGCCGGGGAGCTGTTTTTT.

Turning to this clone: Since a much larger clone is just one base distant, this may be a read error. V and J are TRBV6-4 and TRBJ2-7, with 14 bases lining up with TRBD2. The CDR3 extends over 16 amino acids. Per germline, CDR1 MRHNA and CDR2 SNTAGT. J was trimmed by 4 bases and V by 1 base; bases with no gene match: 3. CDR3 protein: CASSDLRLAGGYEQYF. In DNA, the CDR3 is TGTGCCAGCAGTGACTTAAGACTAGCGGGAGGGTACGAGCAGTACTTC.

The chain uses TRBV5-1 and TRBJ2-7; 10 bases align to TRBD1. Germline V gene data show CDR1 as SGHRS and CDR2 as YFSETQ. V gave up 0 bases and J gave up 3 bases; unmatched junction bases: 0. This CDR3 comprises 14 residues. Written as DNA, the CDR3 is TGCGCCAGCAGCTTGGGGACAGGGGGCTACGAGCAGTACTTC. It codes for CASSLGTGGYEQYF. Supplemented by reference TRBV5-1 and TRBJ2-7, the full variable domain reads KAGVTQTPRYLIKTRGQQVTLSCSPISGHRSVSWYQQTPGQGLQFLFEYFSETQRNKGNFPGRFSGRQFSNSRSEMNVSTLELGDSALYLCASSLGTGGYEQYFGPGTRLTVT.

The rearrangement joins TRBV6-6 to TRBJ2-7; TRBD1 aligns across 10 bases. The V gene end was trimmed by 6 bases and the J gene end by 2 bases; junction bases not matched to a gene: 10. The CDR3 has 16 amino acids. Germline CDR1 and CDR2: MNHNY and SVGAGI (reference sequence). The CDR3 DNA reads TGTGCCAGCAGAAAACACCGGGACAGGGGAACCTACGAGCAGTACTTC. Residues: CASRKHRDRGTYEQYF.